The present entry profiles one TCR beta chain with its context. The target antigen is unknown. This specimen belongs to a study of shared clonotypes between healthy human individuals. Trimming cost V 3 bases and J 5 bases; bases outside gene matches: 4. Per germline, CDR1 LNHDA and CDR2 SQIVND (reference sequence). This CDR3 has 14 amino acids. The naive CD8 population came from CD45RO-negative cells selected for CCR7, without terminally differentiated effector memory CD45RA+ cells. The donors, all of them Caucasian adults, lived in Nashville, Tennessee. TCRdb's table, derived via immunoSEQ multiplex PCR, lists solely in-frame clones and lacks some. The sample includes fewer than 700,000 clones, around 96% seen only once; the top ten take around 0.12%. Study findings and constraints: Sequencing depth was predicted to influence how clonotypes are shared among donors. Blood was the only sampled material, and tissue repertoires likely differ. The diversity represented, both genetic and in exposure history, was limited by few donors.

Sequenced: naive CD8+ T cells sorted from blood. The clonotype originates from a woman in her twenties or thirties in good health. This chain joins TRBV19 and TRBJ2-7; 10 bases fit TRBD1. The CDR3 is CASSIGQGVHEQYF. The CDR3 DNA is TGTGCCAGTAGTATCGGACAGGGGGTTCACGAGCAGTACTTC.